The clone carrying this T cell receptor (beta chain) has more than one count but fewer than ten. The antigen remains undetermined. Germline and junction disagree at one end, which may indicate a read error. Breast cancer patients provided tissue from their axillary draining lymph nodes. This sample is part of a study of breast tumors, draining lymph nodes, adjacent tissues. Study-level points and caveats: Findings are consistent with lymph node origin and intratumoral expansion of most tumor T cells. Compared with lymph nodes, tumors were less diverse; compared with nontumor tissue, more. The lymph node origin of tumor T cells was framed as consistent with a hypothesis, not demonstrated. Luminal-like breast cancer showed significantly higher tumor–nontumor repertoire similarity than basal-like.

TCRdb itself ran the multiplex PCR reads through MiXCR, one entry per CDR3 protein. This table has nearly 110,000 distinct CDR3 sequences, about 30% appearing once. CDR1 SEHNR and CDR2 FQNEAQ come from the germline V gene (reference sequence). The CDR3 length is 17 residues. This clonotype was sampled from a female donor with breast cancer. Some clones in this sample may be carry-over from other donors' samples. Sequenced material: axillary lymph node tissue. V is TRBV7-9 and J is TRBJ1-3, with 8 bases fitting TRBD1. CDR3 residues: CASSPGQGRLSGNPIYF. The CDR3 nucleotides are TGTGCCAGCAGCCCAGGACAGGGTCGACTCTCTGGAAACCCCATATATTTT.